The next 21 T cell receptor beta chains were all read from a single sample in a study of OX40 agonist ivuxolimab in advanced cancers. Produced via immunoSEQ multiplex PCR; TCRdb's table is partial and in-frame only. This table has 40,000 or so clones, around four fifths appearing once. The sample in question was CD4+ or CD8+ T cells sorted from blood, obtained in a trial of the OX40 agonist ivuxolimab. These receptor sequences come from an adult with an advanced solid tumor such as melanoma, head and neck, liver or kidney cancer.

The V and J genes are TRBV7-9 and TRBJ2-2; TRBD1 matches 8 bases. CDR1 and CDR2 (germline): SEHNR, FQNEAQ (reference sequence). V lost 5 bases, J lost 3 bases, and 5 bases stayed unmatched. This CDR3 region has 15 residues. The CDR3 DNA is TGTGCCAGCAGCCCTTCGACAGGGGACACCGGGGAGCTGTTTTTT. It codes for CASSPSTGDTGELFF. The variable domain in full, completed from reference TRBV7-9 and TRBJ2-2, reads DTGVSQNPRHKITKRGQNVTFRCDPISEHNRLYWYRQTLGQGPEFLTYFQNEAQLEKSRLLSDRFSAERPKGSFSTLEIQRTEQGDSAMYLCASSPSTGDTGELFFGEGSRLTVL.

This clone was recorded only once. The chain is built from TRBV5-5 and TRBJ1-1; D may be TRBD1 (6 bases). Between the trimmed V and J ends, which lost 3 bases and 8 bases, there was a span of 23 bases. Germline lookup yields CDR1 SGHKS and CDR2 YYEKEE (reference sequence). The CDR3 loop spans 16 amino acids. CDR3 bases: TGTGCCAGCAGCTCCCTACAGGGAAGGGCAGTTGAAGAAGCTTTCTTT. This translates into CASSSLQGRAVEEAFF.

This sequence joins TRBV30 and TRBJ2-4; 9 bases line up with TRBD1. The CDR3 length is 15 residues. The germline gives CDR1 GTSNPN, CDR2 SVGIG (reference sequence). V lost 5 bases to trimming and J lost 3 bases; unmatched junction nucleotides: 8. CDR3 residues: CAWSTGGMGKNIQYF. The CDR3 DNA sequence: TGTGCCTGGTCGACAGGGGGGATGGGCAAAAACATTCAGTACTTC.

CDR3 region: CASSLAQGAYGYTF. The CDR3 nucleotides are TGTGCCAGCAGCTTAGCGCAGGGGGCCTATGGCTACACCTTC. The chain recombines TRBV7-9 with TRBJ1-2, with TRBD1 identical over 8 bases. V shed 0 bases and J 4 bases; nucleotides not matched to a gene: 1. The germline CDR1 and CDR2 sequences are SEHNR and FQNEAQ (reference sequence). This CDR3 comprises 14 residues. Full variable domain (outside the CDR3, taken from reference TRBV7-9 and TRBJ1-2): DTGVSQNPRHKITKRGQNVTFRCDPISEHNRLYWYRQTLGQGPEFLTYFQNEAQLEKSRLLSDRFSAERPKGSFSTLEIQRTEQGDSAMYLCASSLAQGAYGYTFGSGTRLTVV.

The V and J genes are TRBV4-1 and TRBJ1-2, with D tentatively TRBD1 (6 bases). Germline V gene lookup returns CDR1 MGHRA and CDR2 YSYEKL. V shed 4 bases and J shed 1 base, with 10 bases lying between them. This CDR3 has 14 amino acids. CDR3 amino acids: CASSPGQINYGYTF. The CDR3 DNA is TGCGCCAGCAGCCCCGGACAGATTAACTATGGCTACACCTTC.

The genes are TRBV28 and TRBJ2-7; 9 nucleotides agree with TRBD1. From germline, CDR1 is MDHEN and CDR2 SYDVKM. This CDR3 region has 15 residues. J was trimmed by 2 bases and V by 3 bases; bases with no gene match: 5. The CDR3 DNA reads TGTGCCAGCAGTTTTCCGGGACAGGGAGCCTACGAGCAGTACTTC. Translation gives CASSFPGQGAYEQYF.

The V and J genes are TRBV19 and TRBJ2-5; D possibly corresponds to TRBD1 (5 bases). Germline CDR1 is LNHDA and CDR2 is SQIVND (reference sequence). The length of the CDR3 is 13 residues. V was shortened by 6 bases and J by 0 bases, with 8 bases between the two germline ends. This CDR3 is CASSGRDQETQYF. The CDR3 DNA reads TGTGCCAGTAGCGGCAGGGACCAAGAGACCCAGTACTTC.

Only a few counts were recorded for this clone. This sequence joins TRBV6-5 and TRBJ1-1; the match to TRBD1 covers 9 bases. Germline loops: CDR1 MNHEY, CDR2 SVGAGI. The CDR3 is 13 residues long. J lost 8 bases, V lost 6 bases, and 7 bases had no gene match. The CDR3 is CASRRRTGAEAFF. CDR3 coding DNA: TGTGCCAGCAGACGGCGGACAGGGGCCGAAGCTTTCTTT.

The rearrangement joins TRBV29-1 to TRBJ1-1; 11 bases are a match to TRBD1. There are 12 residues in the CDR3. V was clipped by 4 bases and J by 6 bases; unmatched bases: 1. Germline V gene sequence: CDR1 SQVTM, CDR2 ANQGSEA. CDR3 residues: CSVGDRGAEAFF. The CDR3 DNA reads as TGCAGCGTTGGGGACAGGGGGGCTGAAGCTTTCTTT.

The chain combines TRBV30 with TRBJ1-4, with a tentative D call TRBD1 (6 bases). The CDR3 runs to 18 residues. V was clipped by 1 base and J by 4 bases, with 22 bases between them. Looked up from germline, CDR1 is GTSNPN and CDR2 is SVGIG (reference sequence). The CDR3 DNA follows: TGTGCCTGGAGTGAGGCGACCGGGACATCCAAGATTAATGAAAAACTGTTTTTT. Translating it yields CAWSEATGTSKINEKLFF.

This chain connects TRBV27 to TRBJ1-2, with 9 bases matching TRBD1. Per germline, CDR1 MNHEY and CDR2 SMNVEV (reference sequence). The CDR3 is 14 residues long. V lost 4 bases and J lost 4; bases outside the gene matches: 4. The CDR3 DNA reads as TGTGCCAGCAGTTCTCCGGGACAGGGCTATGGCTACACCTTC. Protein sequence: CASSSPGQGYGYTF.

This clone was picked up a small number of times. The rearrangement joins TRBV28 to TRBJ2-4, with D possibly being TRBD2 (5 bases). CDR3 size: 14 residues. Trimming left V 7 bases short and J 3 bases short, with 13 bases between. CDR1 is MDHEN, CDR2 SYDVKM, per germline. This CDR3 reads CASTSGFGKNIQYF. The CDR3 DNA reads TGTGCCAGCACGTCGGGGTTTGGCAAAAACATTCAGTACTTC. Based on the CDR3 plus reference TRBV28 and TRBJ2-4, the full variable domain is DVKVTQSSRYLVKRTGEKVFLECVQDMDHENMFWYRQDPGLGLRLIYFSYDVKMKEKGDIPEGYSVSREKKERFSLILESASTNQTSMYLCASTSGFGKNIQYFGAGTRLSVL.

The chain couples TRBV5-4 to TRBJ2-1; D is ambiguous. This CDR3 has 13 residues. Germline V lookup: CDR1 SGHNT, CDR2 YYREEE (reference sequence). Trimming took 5 bases from V and 8 from J, leaving 14 bases between them. In nucleotides, the CDR3 is TGTGCCAGCAGGCTGGTAGGGCTCGATGAGCAGTTCTTC. This sequence encodes CASRLVGLDEQFF.

The chain combines TRBV7-6 with TRBJ1-2, with D possibly matching TRBD1 (5 bases). The CDR3 spans 14 residues. CDR1 is SGHVS and CDR2 is FNYEAQ in the germline V gene. The V and J ends lost 5 bases and 5 bases respectively, with 15 bases between them. The CDR3 bases are TGTGCCAGCAGCCCGGCCGGGGGGGGTTATGGCTACACCTTC. Its protein is CASSPAGGGYGYTF. Full variable domain (rest looked up from reference TRBV7-6 and TRBJ1-2): GAGVSQSPRYKVTKRGQDVALRCDPISGHVSLYWYRQALGQGPEFLTYFNYEAQQDKSGLPNDRFSAERPEGSISTLTIQRTEQRDSAMYRCASSPAGGGYGYTFGSGTRLTVV.

The DNA of the CDR3 is TGTGCCAGCAGCTTGGGGAATCAGCCCCAGCATTTT. Translation: CASSLGNQPQHF. The chain recombines TRBV5-8 with TRBJ1-5; no firm D call. V lost 0 bases to trimming and J lost 4 bases, with 2 bases between them. Germline CDR1 SGHTS, CDR2 YDEGEE. This CDR3 has 12 amino acids.

This clone was picked up a small number of times. The chain couples TRBV28 to TRBJ1-5, with 8 bases identical to TRBD1. The CDR3 sequence is 14 residues long. The germline CDR1 and CDR2 sequences are MDHEN and SYDVKM. V was clipped by 5 bases and J by 6 bases; unmatched bases: 6. The CDR3 here is CASSIQGVVQPQHF. The CDR3 bases are TGTGCCAGCAGTATACAGGGGGTGGTTCAGCCCCAGCATTTT.

V gene TRBV2 combines with J gene TRBJ2-4; D unresolved. V was clipped by 4 bases and J by 0 bases, with 10 bases between them. The CDR3 sequence is 15 residues long. Germline lookup yields CDR1 SNHLY and CDR2 FYNNEI. CDR3 in amino acids: CASSVLRIAKNIQYF. In DNA, the CDR3 is TGTGCCAGCAGTGTACTTAGAATAGCCAAAAACATTCAGTACTTC.

This clone is a singleton in its sample. J is TRBJ1-2 and V is TRBV11-2; D may be TRBD1 (6 bases). The germline gives CDR1 SGHAT, CDR2 FQNNGV. The CDR3 has 13 residues. The V gene lost 3 bases and the J gene lost 8 bases, with 13 bases spanning the gap. The CDR3 spells CASSFNGGRGYTF. In nucleotides, the CDR3 is TGTGCCAGCAGCTTTAACGGGGGCCGGGGCTACACCTTC.

V is TRBV11-3 and J is TRBJ1-4; a weak D match, TRBD1 (6 bases). The CDR3 covers 14 residues. Germline CDR1 and CDR2: SGHNT and YENEEA. The V end lost 4 bases, the J end lost 10 bases, and 16 bases lay between the germline ends. The DNA for the CDR3 is TGTGCCAGCAGCTCGCCCCGCAGGGGTGGAAAACTGTTTTTT. Protein: CASSSPRRGGKLFF. The entire variable domain, with the rest obtained from reference TRBV11-3 and TRBJ1-4, is as follows: EAGVVQSPRYKIIEKKQPVAFWCNPISGHNTLYWYLQNLGQGPELLIRYENEEAVDDSQLPKDRFSAERLKGVDSTLKIQPAELGDSAVYLCASSSPRRGGKLFFGSGTQLSVL.

This clone was counted many times. This chain links TRBV9 with TRBJ2-7, with TRBD2 matching 13 bases. Germline lookup yields CDR1 SGDLS and CDR2 YYNGEE. J was trimmed by 0 bases and V by 3 bases; bases with no gene match: 3. The CDR3 extends over 16 amino acids. The CDR3 region is CASSAGLAGSSYEQYF. The CDR3 region has the DNA TGTGCCAGCAGCGCGGGACTAGCGGGGAGCTCCTACGAGCAGTACTTC.

The chain employs TRBV28 and TRBJ2-7; the D gene is possibly TRBD1 (6 bases). The CDR3 loop spans 12 amino acids. V was trimmed by 5 bases and J by 2 bases, leaving 7 bases between them. Germline V gene data show CDR1 as MDHEN and CDR2 as SYDVKM. CDR3 region: CASSGTTYEQYF. CDR3 in DNA: TGTGCCAGCAGTGGGACAACCTACGAGCAGTACTTC.